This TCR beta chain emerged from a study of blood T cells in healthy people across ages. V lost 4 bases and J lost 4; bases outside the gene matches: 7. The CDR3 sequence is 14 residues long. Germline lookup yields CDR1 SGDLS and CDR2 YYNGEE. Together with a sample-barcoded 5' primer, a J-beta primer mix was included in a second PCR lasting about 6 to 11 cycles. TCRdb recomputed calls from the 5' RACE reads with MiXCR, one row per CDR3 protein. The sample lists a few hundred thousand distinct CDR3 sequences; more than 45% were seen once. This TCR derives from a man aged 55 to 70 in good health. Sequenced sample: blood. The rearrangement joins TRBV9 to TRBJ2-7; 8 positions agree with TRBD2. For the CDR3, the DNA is TGTGCCAGCAGCACGGGACTAGTTGGATACGAGCAGTACTTC. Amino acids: CASSTGLVGYEQYF.